Listed here are 28 T cell receptor beta chains from one sample, sequenced in a study of shared clonotypes between healthy human individuals. Clones were sequenced by immunoSEQ multiplex PCR, and TCRdb holds only the in-frame ones, with some missing. The data contain approximately 440,000 clones, over 60% of them singletons. The sequenced sample consisted of PBMCs. Receptor source: a woman aged 35 to 49 in good health. Some clones in this sample may be carry-over from other donors' samples.

As regards this clone: This likely traces to a read error, being one base from a far larger clone. This rearrangement joins TRBV15 to TRBJ2-7; 8 nucleotides agree with TRBD1. Germline loops: CDR1 LNHNV, CDR2 YYDKDF (reference sequence). The V and J ends lost 5 bases and 4 bases, in that order; junction bases with no gene match: 13. This CDR3 is 16 amino acids long. CDR3 region: CATSDRGSAGTYEQYF. The CDR3, as DNA: TGTGCCACCAGCGACAGGGGCTCAGCGGGTACATACGAGCAGTACTTC.

V usage is TRBV5-1 and J usage is TRBJ1-1, with a tentative D call TRBD1 (6 bases). Germline CDR1 is SGHRS and CDR2 is YFSETQ. Between the trimmed V and J ends, which lost 4 bases and 1 base, there was a span of 8 bases. The CDR3 contains 13 residues. CDR3 sequence (DNA): TGCGCCAGCAGCCGACAGGAGAACACTGAAGCTTTCTTT. Its protein is CASSRQENTEAFF.

The chain employs TRBV18 and TRBJ2-5, with a weak D call TRBD1 (6 bases). The CDR3 is made up of 16 amino acids. V dropped 2 bases and J dropped 4 bases, with 17 bases sitting between them. Germline CDR1 and CDR2: KGHSH and LQKENI. CDR3 amino acids: CASSPGMDLGGETQYF. CDR3 in DNA: TGTGCCAGCTCACCAGGAATGGATCTAGGGGGAGAGACCCAGTACTTC. Drawing the rest from reference TRBV18 and TRBJ2-5, the complete variable domain is NAGVMQNPRHLVRRRGQEARLRCSPMKGHSHVYWYRQLPEEGLKFMVYLQKENIIDESGMPKERFSAEFPKEGPSILRIQQVVRGDSAAYFCASSPGMDLGGETQYFGPGTRLLVL.

J is TRBJ2-7 and V is TRBV27; 15 nucleotides line up with TRBD2. The CDR3 covers 18 residues. With V trimmed by 5 bases and J by 3 bases, 11 bases remained unmatched. Germline V gene lookup returns CDR1 MNHEY and CDR2 SMNVEV (reference sequence). For the CDR3, the DNA is TGTGCCAGCAGTACGGGACTAGCGGGAGGTTTACGGGGCTACGAGCAGTACTTC. It is translated as CASSTGLAGGLRGYEQYF.

Notes on this clone: A far larger clone is one nucleotide away, so this likely arose from a read error. The genes are TRBV9 and TRBJ1-2; 7 nucleotides agree with TRBD1. In germline, CDR1 is SGDLS, CDR2 YYNGEE. The CDR3 spans 17 residues. The V gene end was trimmed by 4 bases and the J gene end by 6 bases; junction bases not matched to a gene: 18. In nucleotides, the CDR3 is TGTGCCAGCAGCCTGAGACAGGGCCCCGATTCTTTACATGGCTACACCTTC. Translation: CASSLRQGPDSLHGYTF.

The chain joins TRBV7-2 to TRBJ2-7, with TRBD2 matching over 8 bases. This CDR3 is built from 15 residues. V was clipped by 5 bases and J by 5 bases; unmatched bases: 11. Germline V gives CDR1 SGHTA, CDR2 FQGNSA. CDR3 nucleotides: TGTGCCAGCAGCCTCCGACTAGCGATAACGAACGAGCAGTACTTC. This encodes CASSLRLAITNEQYF.

The chain couples TRBV7-9 to TRBJ2-1; TRBD2 aligns across 14 bases. The CDR3 has 17 amino acids. V lost 4 bases and J lost 9; bases outside the gene matches: 11. CDR1 and CDR2 from the germline V gene are SEHNR and FQNEAQ (reference sequence). The CDR3 sequence is CASSSTPGLAGGFEQFF. DNA for the CDR3: TGTGCCAGCAGCTCCACCCCCGGACTAGCGGGAGGTTTTGAGCAGTTCTTC. The full variable domain, in which reference TRBV7-9 and TRBJ2-1 provide the parts outside the CDR3, is DTGVSQNPRHKITKRGQNVTFRCDPISEHNRLYWYRQTLGQGPEFLTYFQNEAQLEKSRLLSDRFSAERPKGSFSTLEIQRTEQGDSAMYLCASSSTPGLAGGFEQFFGPGTRLTVL.

The V call is TRBV29-1, the J call TRBJ1-5; no clear D gene. Germline loops: CDR1 SQVTM, CDR2 ANQGSEA. Trimming left V 7 bases short and J 5 bases short, with 6 bases between. The CDR3 covers 10 residues. The CDR3 DNA follows: TGCAGCGCCCCCTATCAGCCCCAGCATTTT. Its translation is CSAPYQPQHF.

In regard to this clone: This likely reflects a read error, since a far larger clone is one base away. Other DNA variants within this sample encode the same CDR3. This chain uses TRBV29-1 with TRBJ1-2, with D perhaps TRBD1 (6 bases). The CDR3 has 14 amino acids. Germline CDR1 reads SQVTM; CDR2 reads ANQGSEA. V shed 5 bases and J shed 6 bases, with 19 bases lying between them. In nucleotides, the CDR3 is TGCAGCGTTACCTCCCTCCGGGACAATGATGGCTACACCTTC. It translates to CSVTSLRDNDGYTF.

This clone was counted a few times. The CDR3 region is CASSSDLQGIYGYTF. The CDR3 DNA sequence: TGTGCCAGCAGCTCCGATCTACAGGGGATCTATGGCTACACCTTC. The chain couples TRBV7-6 to TRBJ1-2, with 7 positions matching TRBD1. This CDR3 is 15 amino acids long. The V gene's germline CDR1 is SGHVS and CDR2 FNYEAQ. The junction had 9 bases not matched to a gene; V was cut back by 4 bases and J by 4 bases.

This clone was seen only once. The rearrangement links TRBV18 to TRBJ2-1; D unclear. Per germline, CDR1 KGHSH and CDR2 LQKENI. The length of the CDR3 is 13 residues. Trimming shortened V by 4 bases and J by 5 bases, and 9 bases separated the two germline ends. The CDR3 DNA sequence: TGTGCCAGCTCACAAGACTGGAACAATGAGCAGTTCTTC. This translates into CASSQDWNNEQFF.

The J gene is TRBJ2-7, the V gene TRBV7-2; tentative D call: TRBD2 (7 bases). The CDR3 has 16 amino acids. V gave up 0 bases and J gave up 2 bases, with 14 bases separating them. Germline V CDR1 and CDR2: SGHTA, FQGNSA. Written as DNA, the CDR3 is TGTGCCAGCAGCTTAGCGGGAGGGGGGGCGGCCTACGAGCAGTACTTC. It is translated as CASSLAGGGAAYEQYF.

The rearrangement links TRBV4-1 to TRBJ2-7; D may be TRBD2 (6 bases). The ends were cut back, 4 bases at V and 0 bases at J, with 13 bases in the middle. CDR1 and CDR2 (germline): MGHRA, YSYEKL. The CDR3 sequence is 15 residues long. This CDR3 is CASSPYGTRSYEQYF. The CDR3 DNA reads as TGCGCCAGCAGCCCCTATGGGACTCGCTCCTACGAGCAGTACTTC.

As concerns this clone: A much larger clone is a single base away; this may be a read error. This sample includes further DNA sequences coding for the same CDR3. This chain joins TRBV5-1 and TRBJ2-2, with 10 bases matching TRBD1. Germline V gene sequence: CDR1 SGHRS, CDR2 YFSETQ. The CDR3 is 16 residues long. The junction had 9 bases not matched to a gene; V was cut back by 4 bases and J by 6 bases. The CDR3: CASSSGTGEGAGELFF. CDR3 DNA: TGCGCCAGCAGCAGTGGGACAGGGGAAGGGGCCGGGGAGCTGTTTTTT.

The V gene is TRBV11-2, the J gene TRBJ2-1; D uncertain. This CDR3 region has 13 residues. Deletions cut 8 bases from V and 2 bases from J, with 10 bases between. The germline V gene encodes CDR1 SGHAT and CDR2 FQNNGV. The CDR3 coding sequence is TGTGCCAGCCGAGTAGGGACCTACAATGAGCAGTTCTTC. Its protein is CASRVGTYNEQFF.

Concerning this clone itself: Other DNA sequences within the sample encode an identical CDR3. The chain carries TRBV27 and TRBJ1-2; 7 positions agree with TRBD1. This CDR3 has 14 residues. Germline loops: CDR1 MNHEY, CDR2 SMNVEV (reference sequence). The junction had 4 bases not matched to a gene; V was cut back by 4 bases and J by 2 bases. CDR3 amino acids: CASSSRDSNYGYTF. As DNA, the CDR3 is TGTGCCAGCAGTTCGCGGGACAGCAACTATGGCTACACCTTC.

This chain uses TRBV28 with TRBJ1-5, with 7 nucleotides matching TRBD1. Unmatched junction bases numbered 5, after V lost 5 bases and J lost 1 base. Germline V lookup: CDR1 MDHEN, CDR2 SYDVKM. The CDR3 loop spans 15 amino acids. This CDR3 is CASSLRTGSNQPQHF. The CDR3 bases are TGTGCCAGCAGTCTTAGGACAGGCAGCAATCAGCCCCAGCATTTT.

The J gene is TRBJ1-2, the V gene TRBV30; 9 bases align to TRBD1. Unmatched junction bases numbered 5, after V lost 3 bases and J lost 6 bases. Germline CDR1 GTSNPN, CDR2 SVGIG (reference sequence). The CDR3 totals 13 residues. This CDR3 is CAWRRQGGDGYTF. CDR3 bases: TGTGCCTGGAGAAGACAGGGGGGGGATGGCTACACCTTC.

This clone has only one observation. Different DNA sequences within this sample yield the same CDR3. This chain joins TRBV2 and TRBJ2-1; the D is unclear. Trimming cost V 3 bases and J 6 bases, with 9 bases left between them. Per the germline V gene, CDR1 is SNHLY and CDR2 is FYNNEI. The length of the CDR3 is 13 residues. As DNA, the CDR3 is TGTGCCAGCAGTGAGCAAGGTGGCAATGAGCAGTTCTTC. It yields the protein CASSEQGGNEQFF.

The chain combines TRBV6-6 with TRBJ1-3; D is uncertain. The CDR3 length is 13 residues. CDR1 and CDR2 (germline): MNHNY, SVGAGI (reference sequence). The V end was cut by 10 bases, the J end by 4 bases, with 14 bases between. CDR3 DNA sequence: TGTGCCACCGCCATAGGGTCGGGAAACACCATATATTTT. Protein: CATAIGSGNTIYF.

This chain uses TRBV7-8 with TRBJ2-2; D possibly matches TRBD1 or TRBD2 (6 bases each). CDR1 and CDR2 (germline): SGHVS, FQNEAQ. V dropped 5 bases and J dropped 7 bases, with 20 bases sitting between them. This CDR3 is 16 amino acids long. The CDR3 nucleotides are TGTGCCAGCAGCCTGCGGGACAACGGGTGGGGCGGGGAGCTGTTTTTT. It codes for CASSLRDNGWGGELFF.

The J gene is TRBJ1-4, the V gene TRBV4-1; tentative D call: TRBD1 (6 bases). The germline CDR1 and CDR2 sequences are MGHRA and YSYEKL. The V end was cut by 4 bases, the J end by 4 bases, with 19 bases between. The CDR3 has 17 amino acids. The CDR3 nucleotides read TGCGCCAGCAGCCCCGCGTTTTACAGGGATCTTAATGAAAAACTGTTTTTT. The encoded protein is CASSPAFYRDLNEKLFF.

The chain couples TRBV2 to TRBJ1-1; 7 nucleotides align to TRBD1. CDR3 length: 15 amino acids. Germline V gene data show CDR1 as SNHLY and CDR2 as FYNNEI. V lost 1 base to trimming and J lost 1 base; unmatched junction nucleotides: 3. This CDR3 is CASSEVRGRNTEAFF. For the CDR3, the DNA is TGTGCCAGCAGTGAAGTCAGGGGGAGGAACACTGAAGCTTTCTTT.

The chain has TRBV6-1 and TRBJ2-2; D remains unclear. In germline, CDR1 is MNHNS, CDR2 SASEGT. The CDR3 has 18 residues. The germline V and J ends were trimmed by 2 bases and 0 bases, with 16 bases remaining between them. The CDR3 loop is CASSETPRGPSNTGELFF. The CDR3 coding sequence is TGTGCCAGCAGTGAAACCCCCCGAGGCCCTTCGAACACCGGGGAGCTGTTTTTT.

This chain uses TRBV25-1 with TRBJ1-4; D not certain. Germline V lookup: CDR1 MGHDK, CDR2 SYGVNS. Trimming removed 5 bases from V and 3 bases from J, with 10 bases in between. This CDR3 has 14 residues. The CDR3: CASSQTDPNEKLFF. DNA for the CDR3: TGTGCCAGCAGTCAGACGGACCCTAATGAAAAACTGTTTTTT.

V gene TRBV6-1 combines with J gene TRBJ1-2; D call uncertain. This CDR3 contains 14 residues. The ends were cut back, 7 bases at V and 4 bases at J, with 16 bases in the middle. CDR1 is MNHNS, CDR2 SASEGT, per germline. The DNA for the CDR3 is TGTGCCAGCATGAGGCGCTCGGAGGCCTATGGCTACACCTTC. Amino acid sequence: CASMRRSEAYGYTF.

This chain joins TRBV7-9 and TRBJ1-2; D not resolved. The ends were cut back, 0 bases at V and 2 bases at J, with 7 bases in the middle. The CDR3 length is 14 residues. Germline CDR1 reads SEHNR; CDR2 reads FQNEAQ (reference sequence). The CDR3 DNA sequence: TGTGCCAGCAGCTTAGCTCTGGCAAACTATGGCTACACCTTC. Translating it yields CASSLALANYGYTF.

The chain joins TRBV28 to TRBJ1-6, with TRBD1 identical over 8 bases. The V segment lost 5 bases and the J segment 10 bases; nucleotides outside the gene matches: 10. Germline CDR1 reads MDHEN; CDR2 reads SYDVKM. This CDR3 has 15 amino acids. The CDR3 protein is CASSPLDRDGSPLHF. In DNA, the CDR3 is TGTGCCAGCAGTCCACTGGACAGGGATGGGTCACCCCTCCACTTT. The full variable domain, in which reference TRBV28 and TRBJ1-6 provide the parts outside the CDR3, is DVKVTQSSRYLVKRTGEKVFLECVQDMDHENMFWYRQDPGLGLRLIYFSYDVKMKEKGDIPEGYSVSREKKERFSLILESASTNQTSMYLCASSPLDRDGSPLHFGNGTRLTVT.